This TCR beta chain came from a study of T-cell memory formation after mild COVID-19. Study-level results: Within pre-infection memory, some responding clones were found, suggesting cross-reactive memory joined. A second wave of clones peaked on day 37, and their SARS-CoV-2 specificity went unconfirmed. Contracting CD4+ clones sat mainly in CM and EM; CD8+ in EMRA. Contracting clones, day 15 to 85, had balanced CD4/CD8, and later expanders favored CD4+.

In TCRdb, the 5' RACE reads were re-called with MiXCR into one record per CDR3 protein. The sample consists of roughly 280,000 distinct CDR3 sequences, 16% of them appearing once. This clonotype appeared many times. The antigen is unknown. The CDR3 has 13 amino acids. CDR1 MNHEY and CDR2 SVGEGT come from the germline V gene. The V end lost 2 bases, the J end lost 7 bases, and 11 bases lay between the germline ends. Sequenced material: PBMCs or a T cell subset sorted from them (not recorded which). The origin of this receptor is a young man who had mild COVID-19 (a few samples of this study predate the infection). Cell type and time point are not known. The chain employs TRBV6-2 or TRBV6-3 and TRBJ1-1; D unresolved. CDR3 amino acids: CASSYGLSSEAFF. CDR3 DNA: TGTGCCAGCAGTTACGGTCTAAGCAGTGAAGCTTTCTTT.